This T cell receptor beta chain was identified during a study of cytomegalovirus exposure and HLA in healthy donors. On the study more broadly: The platform used for the 120 validation repertoires matched that of the approximately 640 first-cohort repertoires, a later analysis reported. Study-level findings and limits: Researchers catalogued about 150 TCR beta chains as cytomegalovirus-associated. Most TCR sequences were rare, but some public TCRs occurred in many donors. It was confirmed in vitro that a few of the CMV-associated chains were specific for CMV antigens.

Assay: immunoSEQ multiplex PCR; the TCRdb copy retains only in-frame clones and omits some. Of approximately 280,000 clones in the sample, more than 75% were seen once. A note on this clone: What it binds is unknown.

In germline, CDR1 is MNHEY, CDR2 SMNVEV (reference sequence). The V segment lost 1 base and the J segment 5 bases; nucleotides outside the gene matches: 14. This CDR3 is 17 amino acids long. The receptor was derived from a woman aged 18-29 years in good health and CMV-seronegative. The sample was PBMCs. This rearrangement joins TRBV27 to TRBJ2-7, with 7 bases that match TRBD2. CDR3 loop: CASSLYSPGAGVHEQYF. The CDR3 nucleotides read TGTGCCAGCAGTTTATATAGCCCTGGGGCGGGAGTACACGAGCAGTACTTC.